This is a list of T cell receptor beta chains from one sample in a study of shared clonotypes between healthy human individuals. The repertoire was sequenced with immunoSEQ multiplex PCR; TCRdb's copy has only in-frame clones and lacks some. The profile covers approximately 650,000 clones, with about 95% appearing a single time and over 0.09% taken by the ten largest. The specimen was naive CD8+ T cells sorted from blood. These receptors all stem from a young woman in good health. Both conserved end residues are part of each CDR3. Each record gives: J gene, D gene, clone size, V gene, CDR3 DNA, CDR3 protein. The D gene is left open where the match is weak. Clone size appears in some rows only: once, few, many, or a class for an expanded clone.

TRBJ2-7 NA NA TRBV4-1 TGCGCCAGCAGCCAAGGTAGAGTCGACGAGCAGTACTTC CASSQGRVDEQYF
TRBJ2-7 NA once TRBV11-2 TGTGCCAGCAGCTTAGATTGGGACGAGCAGTACTTC CASSLDWDEQYF
TRBJ2-7 NA NA TRBV4-1 TGCGCCAGCAGCACGAGGCTAGAAAACGAGCAGTACTTC CASSTRLENEQYF
TRBJ2-1 NA NA TRBV5-6 TGTGCCAGCAGCTTGGTGAACAGAAACAATGAGCAGTTCTTC CASSLVNRNNEQFF
TRBJ2-7 TRBD1 NA TRBV7-6 TGTGCCAGCAGCGAAGAGCCTCGGGACAGGGTCTCGTCCTACGAGCAGTACTTC CASSEEPRDRVSSYEQYF
TRBJ2-7 TRBD2 NA TRBV5-1 TGCGCCAGCAGCTTGTACGGGAGGACATCCCCCTACGAGCAGTACTTC CASSLYGRTSPYEQYF
TRBJ1-2 NA NA TRBV19 TGTGCCAGTAGTATTACAGCAGCTAACTATGGCTACACCTTC CASSITAANYGYTF
TRBJ1-2 NA once TRBV28 TGTGCCAGCAGTCAGGGCGGAGGCTACACCTTC CASSQGGGYTF
TRBJ2-2 TRBD2 NA TRBV13 TGTGCCAGCAGCGCAAGACTAGCGGGTAACACCGGGGAGCTGTTTTTT CASSARLAGNTGELFF
TRBJ1-1 TRBD1 NA TRBV18 TGTGCCAGCTCATCGGGACAGTCCGGCACTGAAGCTTTCTTT CASSSGQSGTEAFF
TRBJ2-5 NA NA TRBV5-1 TGCGCCAGCAGCTTTCAGATTCAAGAGACCCAGTACTTC CASSFQIQETQYF
TRBJ2-2 NA NA TRBV27 TGTGCCAGCAGTTTTGCCGGGGAGCTGTTTTTT CASSFAGELFF
TRBJ1-4 TRBD1 NA TRBV4-1 TGCGCCAGCAGCCAGGGGACAGGCGCTCTACTGTTTTTT CASSQGTGALLFF
TRBJ1-1 NA NA TRBV5-6 TGTGCCAGCAGCCCACAGACAGACCTGAACACTGAAGCTTTCTTT CASSPQTDLNTEAFF